The T cell receptor beta chain described here comes from a study of blood T cell repertoires in COVID-19. The CDR3 covers 15 residues. V dropped 0 bases and J dropped 2; count of bases not matched to a gene: 4. Per germline, CDR1 SGHRS and CDR2 YFSETQ. Repertoires were generated with immunoSEQ multiplex PCR, while TCRdb's copy carries only in-frame clones and drops some. The sample has roughly 100,000 clones; 70% to 80% are singletons. This TCR was sampled from a human donor with acute or convalescent COVID-19. The donor label of this sample is uncertain. This rearrangement joins TRBV5-1 to TRBJ2-5; TRBD2 aligns across 7 bases. Sequenced sample: peripheral blood. The CDR3 here is CASSLDSSGQETQYF. In nucleotides, the CDR3 is TGCGCCAGCAGCTTGGATTCTAGCGGACAAGAGACCCAGTACTTC.